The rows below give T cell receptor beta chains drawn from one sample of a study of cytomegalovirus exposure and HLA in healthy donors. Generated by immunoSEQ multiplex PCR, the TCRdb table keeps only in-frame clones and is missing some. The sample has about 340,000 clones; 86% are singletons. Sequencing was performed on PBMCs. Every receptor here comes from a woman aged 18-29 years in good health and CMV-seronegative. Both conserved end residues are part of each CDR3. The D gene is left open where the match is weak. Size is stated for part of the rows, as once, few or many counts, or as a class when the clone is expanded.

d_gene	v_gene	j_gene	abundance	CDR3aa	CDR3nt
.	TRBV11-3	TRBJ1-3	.	CASSLTTEGNTIYF	TGTGCCAGCAGCTTAACTACCGAAGGAAACACCATATATTTT
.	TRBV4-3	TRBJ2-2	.	CASSQDVGRELFF	TGCGCCAGCAGCCAAGATGTCGGGAGGGAGCTGTTTTTT
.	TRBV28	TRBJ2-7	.	CASTPGGQGYEQYF	TGTGCCAGCACCCCTGGGGGACAAGGCTACGAGCAGTACTTC
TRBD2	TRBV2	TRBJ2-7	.	CASSDGYFGGSRPGTYEQYF	TGTGCCAGCAGTGACGGGTATTTCGGCGGGAGCAGACCTGGCACCTACGAGCAGTACTTC
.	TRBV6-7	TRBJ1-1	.	CASSYSDLFGEAQGTEAFF	TGTGCCAGCAGTTACTCTGACCTGTTCGGCGAAGCCCAGGGCACTGAAGCTTTCTTT
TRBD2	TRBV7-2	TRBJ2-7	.	CASRPLGGVRHYEQYF	TGTGCCAGCAGGCCACTTGGGGGGGTCCGACACTACGAGCAGTACTTC
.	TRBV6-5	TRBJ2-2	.	CASSYNRGELFF	TGTGCCAGCAGTTACAATAGAGGGGAGCTGTTTTTT
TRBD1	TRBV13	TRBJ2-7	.	CASSSDRGAVEQYF	TGTGCCAGCAGCTCCGACAGGGGCGCGGTCGAGCAGTACTTC
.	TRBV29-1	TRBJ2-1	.	CSVPIGGQFF	TGCAGCGTTCCTATAGGGGGACAGTTCTTC
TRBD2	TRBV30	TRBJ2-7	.	CAWSAGTSASYEQYF	TGTGCCTGGAGTGCCGGGACTAGCGCCTCCTACGAGCAGTACTTC
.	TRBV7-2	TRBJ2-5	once	CASSLGGGGLPYQETQYF	TGTGCCAGCAGCTTAGGCGGAGGTGGACTACCATACCAAGAGACCCAGTACTTC
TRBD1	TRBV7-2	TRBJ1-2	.	CASSLVSPGQGGYTF	TGTGCCAGCAGCTTAGTAAGCCCGGGACAGGGCGGCTACACCTTC
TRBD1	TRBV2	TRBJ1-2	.	CASSAFGQGKGYGYTF	TGTGCCAGCAGCGCCTTTGGACAGGGAAAAGGGTATGGCTACACCTTC
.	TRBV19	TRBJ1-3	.	CASSYRTVSSGNTIYF	TGTGCCAGTAGTTACCGGACAGTCAGCTCTGGAAACACCATATATTTT
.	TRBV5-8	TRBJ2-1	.	CASSLGTVWDEQFF	TGTGCCAGCAGCTTGGGGACAGTATGGGATGAGCAGTTCTTC
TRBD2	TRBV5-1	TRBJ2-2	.	CASSLELAANTGELFF	TGCGCCAGCAGCTTGGAACTAGCGGCGAACACCGGGGAGCTGTTTTTT
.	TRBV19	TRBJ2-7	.	CASKGGGLYEQYF	TGTGCCAGTAAGGGCGGGGGCCTCTACGAGCAGTACTTC
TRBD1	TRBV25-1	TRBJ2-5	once	CASSEEGTGQETQYF	TGTGCCAGCAGTGAAGAAGGGACAGGGCAGGAGACCCAGTACTTC
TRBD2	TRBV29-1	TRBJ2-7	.	CSVASGTSSYEQYF	TGCAGCGTTGCTAGCGGGACGAGCTCCTACGAGCAGTACTTC
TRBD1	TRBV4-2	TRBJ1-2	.	CASSQDRGTGGSGYTF	TGTGCCAGCAGCCAAGATAGGGGGACAGGGGGATCTGGCTACACCTTC
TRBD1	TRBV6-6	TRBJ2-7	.	CASGGTGGYEQYF	TGTGCCAGCGGTGGGACAGGGGGTTACGAGCAGTACTTC
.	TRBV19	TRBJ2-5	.	CASSTQGGPETQYF	TGTGCCAGTAGTACCCAGGGGGGACCAGAGACCCAGTACTTC
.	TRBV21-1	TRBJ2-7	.	CASSKGEGYEQYF	TGTGCCAGCAGCAAGGGGGAGGGCTACGAGCAGTACTTC
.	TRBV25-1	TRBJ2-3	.	CASSESTDTQYF	TGTGCCAGCAGTGAATCTACAGATACGCAGTATTTT
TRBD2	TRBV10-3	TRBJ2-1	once	CAISESAGGPIGEQFF	TGTGCCATCAGTGAATCAGCGGGAGGGCCGATCGGTGAGCAGTTCTTC
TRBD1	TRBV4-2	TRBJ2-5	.	CASSRDRGRETQYF	TGTGCCAGCAGCCGCGACAGGGGGCGGGAGACCCAGTACTTC
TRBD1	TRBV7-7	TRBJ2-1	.	CASSSGQGLNEQFF	TGTGCTAGCAGCTCCGGACAGGGTTTGAATGAGCAGTTCTTC
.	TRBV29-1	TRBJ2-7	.	CSVPLPGTYEQYF	TGCAGCGTCCCCCTCCCAGGGACCTACGAGCAGTACTTC
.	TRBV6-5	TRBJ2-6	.	CASSPGASGANVLTF	TGTGCCAGCAGTCCAGGGGCCTCTGGGGCCAACGTCCTGACTTTC
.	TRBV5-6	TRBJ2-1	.	CASSLGRGYNEQFF	TGTGCCAGCAGCTTGGGACGCGGGTACAATGAGCAGTTCTTC
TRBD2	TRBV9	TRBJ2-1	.	CASSVEGLPYNEQFF	TGTGCCAGCAGCGTAGAGGGACTACCCTACAATGAGCAGTTCTTC
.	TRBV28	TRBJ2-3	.	CASSTHGGGVSTDTQYF	TGTGCCAGCAGTACCCACGGGGGTGGGGTAAGCACAGATACGCAGTATTTT
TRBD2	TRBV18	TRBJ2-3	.	CASSRRLAGDVDTQYF	TGTGCCAGCTCCCGGAGACTAGCGGGAGATGTAGATACGCAGTATTTT
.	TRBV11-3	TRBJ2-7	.	CASSPTAGNAEQYF	TGTGCCAGCAGCCCCACGGCAGGGAATGCCGAGCAGTACTTC
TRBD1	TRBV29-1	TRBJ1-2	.	CSGLGQGIYGYTF	TGCAGCGGCCTCGGACAGGGAATCTATGGCTACACCTTC
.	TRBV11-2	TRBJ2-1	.	CASSLAYWDGGRLDNEQFF	TGTGCCAGCAGCTTAGCCTATTGGGACGGTGGGAGGCTGGACAATGAGCAGTTCTTC
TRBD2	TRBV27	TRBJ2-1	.	CASRPLFSGRNNEQFF	TGTGCCAGCCGTCCTCTTTTCAGCGGGAGGAACAATGAGCAGTTCTTC
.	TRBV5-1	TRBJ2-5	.	CASSPQGRARETQYF	TGCGCCAGCAGCCCCCAGGGGCGGGCCCGCGAGACCCAGTACTTC
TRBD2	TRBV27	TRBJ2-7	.	CASSLVMSASGSIYEQYF	TGTGCCAGCAGTTTAGTTATGTCGGCTAGCGGGAGTATATACGAGCAGTACTTC
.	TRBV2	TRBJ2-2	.	CASSELGLTTGELFF	TGTGCCAGCAGTGAGCTGGGACTTACCACCGGGGAGCTGTTTTTT
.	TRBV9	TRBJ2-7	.	CASSPRVQPLEQYF	TGTGCCAGCAGCCCCCGGGTCCAACCACTCGAGCAGTACTTC
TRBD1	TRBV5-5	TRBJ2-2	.	CASSTGTGSVAGELFF	TGTGCCAGCAGCACCGGGACAGGGAGTGTTGCCGGGGAGCTGTTTTTT
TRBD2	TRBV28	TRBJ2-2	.	CASSLGLANTGELFF	TGTGCCAGCAGCCTTGGACTAGCGAACACCGGGGAGCTGTTTTTT
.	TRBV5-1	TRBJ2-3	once	CASSLGQGPDTQYF	TGCGCCAGCAGCTTGGGGCAGGGCCCAGATACGCAGTATTTT
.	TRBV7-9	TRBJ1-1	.	CASSLGGRLTEAFF	TGTGCCAGCAGCTTAGGGGGCCGACTCACTGAAGCTTTCTTT
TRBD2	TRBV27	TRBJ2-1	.	CASTPGLAGFNEQFF	TGTGCCAGCACCCCGGGACTAGCGGGCTTCAATGAGCAGTTCTTC
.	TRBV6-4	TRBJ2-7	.	CASRHPKRSSYEQYF	TGTGCCAGCAGGCACCCGAAGCGGAGCTCCTACGAGCAGTACTTC
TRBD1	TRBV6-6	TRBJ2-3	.	CASMTRTGLADTQYF	TGTGCCAGCATGACCAGGACAGGTCTCGCAGATACGCAGTATTTT
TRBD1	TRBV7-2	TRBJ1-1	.	CASSQGDRGYYTEAFF	TGTGCCAGCAGCCAAGGGGACAGGGGGTACTACACTGAAGCTTTCTTT
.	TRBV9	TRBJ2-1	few	CASSPSGQRVSYNEQFF	TGTGCCAGCAGCCCATCGGGGCAGCGGGTTTCCTACAATGAGCAGTTCTTC
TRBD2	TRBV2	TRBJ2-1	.	CASSRTSGNNEQFF	TGTGCCAGCAGTCGGACTAGCGGGAACAATGAGCAGTTCTTC